Shown below are 16 T cell receptor beta chains from a single sample sequenced in a study of PD-L1 blockade in urothelial cancer (dated by TCRdb to about 2017). The library was built by means of the immunoSEQ multiplex PCR assay. Imported from immuneACCESS, the table was reduced by TCRdb to in-frame sequences with V and J called. These copies leave out some clones; in studies compared against another copy, an unresolved V gene accounts for under half, and the cause of the remainder is not known. For this sample the table gives 90,000 to 100,000 clones, of which 85% to 90% were detected only once. The ten largest make up around 1.5% of the sample. The time point label, read with the paper, signifies: pretreatment peripheral blood. The sequenced sample was PBMCs, obtained around atezolizumab (anti-PD-L1) treatment. The source of these receptors is a man in his 60s with urothelial cancer.

The genes are TRBV7-2 and TRBJ1-2; D is possibly TRBD1 (6 bases). The V gene lost 5 bases and the J gene lost 8 bases, with 18 bases spanning the gap. The length of the CDR3 is 14 residues. CDR1 is SGHTA, CDR2 FQGNSA, per germline. For the CDR3, the DNA is TGTGCCAGCAGCCCACGGGAGGGGGTGGGGGGCTACACCTTC. It codes for CASSPREGVGGYTF.

The chain joins TRBV9 to TRBJ2-3; D ambiguous. Trimming pared 0 bases from V and 4 bases from J, leaving 3 bases between. The CDR3 length is 12 residues. Per the germline V gene, CDR1 is SGDLS and CDR2 is YYNGEE. CDR3 loop: CASSVASDTQYF. The CDR3 coding sequence is TGTGCCAGCAGCGTAGCGTCAGATACGCAGTATTTT.

The V gene is TRBV5-4, the J gene TRBJ1-4, with D possibly matching TRBD1 (6 bases). Trimming took 4 bases from V and 8 from J, leaving 18 bases between them. Germline V gene data show CDR1 as SGHNT and CDR2 as YYREEE (reference sequence). This CDR3 contains 15 residues. The CDR3 DNA sequence: TGTGCCAGCAGCGATCAACAGGGAAACAAGGAAAAACTGTTTTTT. Protein product: CASSDQQGNKEKLFF.

This clone showed up just once. The J gene is TRBJ2-7, the V gene TRBV5-6, with 10 nucleotides matching TRBD1. This CDR3 region has 17 residues. J lost 4 bases, V lost 4 bases, and 14 bases had no gene match. Germline lookup yields CDR1 SGHDT and CDR2 YYEEEE. This CDR3 reads CASSRQVEGQGIYEQYF. Here the CDR3 DNA reads TGTGCCAGCAGCCGGCAAGTGGAGGGACAGGGGATATACGAGCAGTACTTC.

V and J are TRBV7-2 and TRBJ2-1, with D perhaps matching TRBD2 (6 bases). V was clipped by 0 bases and J by 0 bases, with 9 bases between them. This CDR3 comprises 16 residues. CDR1 and CDR2 (germline): SGHTA, FQGNSA. The CDR3 sequence is CASSLAAGSSYNEQFF. The CDR3 DNA reads TGTGCCAGCAGCTTAGCTGCGGGAAGCTCCTACAATGAGCAGTTCTTC.

This chain connects TRBV27 to TRBJ1-1; unclear D gene. Trimming removed 5 bases from V and 1 base from J, with 8 bases in between. Germline values: CDR1 MNHEY, CDR2 SMNVEV (reference sequence). The CDR3 sequence is 13 residues long. CDR3 in amino acids: CASSALWNTEAFF. DNA of the CDR3: TGTGCCAGCAGTGCCCTATGGAACACTGAAGCTTTCTTT.

CDR3: CASSTIPGGTYGYTF. CDR3 in DNA: TGTGCCAGTAGTACGATCCCAGGGGGTACCTATGGCTACACCTTC. The chain has TRBV19 and TRBJ1-2, with 7 nucleotides matching TRBD1. V was clipped by 4 bases and J by 4 bases; unmatched bases: 9. Germline loops: CDR1 LNHDA, CDR2 SQIVND (reference sequence). The CDR3 covers 15 residues.

The V call is TRBV7-9, the J call TRBJ1-2; 12 bases align to TRBD1. V shed 5 bases and J 4 bases; nucleotides not matched to a gene: 5. CDR1 is SEHNR, CDR2 FQNEAQ, per germline (reference sequence). The CDR3 has 15 amino acids. This CDR3 reads CASSQGQGAIYGYTF. The CDR3 DNA reads TGTGCCAGCAGCCAGGGACAGGGGGCGATCTATGGCTACACCTTC.

This sequence joins TRBV5-6 and TRBJ1-1; weak D call: TRBD1 (6 bases). From germline, CDR1 is SGHDT and CDR2 YYEEEE. Trimming pared 1 base from V and 2 bases from J, leaving 9 bases between. The CDR3 totals 14 residues. CDR3 in amino acids: CASSLIGGNTEAFF. DNA for the CDR3: TGTGCCAGCAGCTTGATTGGGGGCAACACTGAAGCTTTCTTT.

The chain employs TRBV5-5 and TRBJ1-4; 7 positions agree with TRBD1. This CDR3 region has 15 residues. Germline V gives CDR1 SGHKS, CDR2 YYEKEE (reference sequence). The ends lost 0 bases at V and 8 bases at J; junction bases unmatched: 7. As DNA, the CDR3 is TGTGCCAGCAGCTTGGACCGGGACAGAGGGGAAAAACTGTTTTTT. This sequence encodes CASSLDRDRGEKLFF.

V is TRBV6-5 and J is TRBJ1-1; D not certain. CDR3 size: 13 residues. From germline, CDR1 is MNHEY and CDR2 SVGAGI. The V and J ends lost 5 bases and 6 bases respectively, with 13 bases between them. The chain's CDR3 is CASSTTREAEAFF. CDR3 nucleotides: TGTGCCAGCAGTACGACCCGGGAGGCTGAAGCTTTCTTT.

V and J are TRBV6-5 and TRBJ1-6; 7 nucleotides agree with TRBD1. J lost 10 bases, V lost 6 bases, and 6 bases had no gene match. Germline V gives CDR1 MNHEY, CDR2 SVGAGI. The CDR3 extends over 13 amino acids. This CDR3 is CASSQGGRSPLHF. The CDR3, as DNA: TGTGCCAGCAGCCAGGGGGGCAGGTCACCCCTCCACTTT.

The chain has TRBV7-9 and TRBJ1-2, with D tentatively TRBD1 (6 bases). CDR3 length: 15 amino acids. The ends were cut back, 2 bases at V and 3 bases at J, with 13 bases in the middle. Germline V gene data show CDR1 as SEHNR and CDR2 as FQNEAQ (reference sequence). The CDR3 region has the DNA TGTGCCAGCAGCTTAACACAGGGTCGGGACTATGGCTACACCTTC. Amino acid sequence: CASSLTQGRDYGYTF.

The chain combines TRBV5-4 with TRBJ2-5, with TRBD1 identical over 7 bases. The germline V gene has CDR1 SGHNT and CDR2 YYREEE (reference sequence). Unmatched junction bases numbered 8, after V lost 4 bases and J lost 5 bases. The CDR3 loop spans 14 amino acids. In DNA, the CDR3 is TGTGCCAGCAGCGGACAGACAGGGCTCGAGACCCAGTACTTC. Its protein is CASSGQTGLETQYF.

J is TRBJ2-1 and V is TRBV7-2; 9 bases are shared with TRBD1. The CDR3 covers 14 residues. The germline gives CDR1 SGHTA, CDR2 FQGNSA. V trimming: 5 bases; J trimming: 8 bases; junction bases outside the gene matches: 7. The DNA for the CDR3 is TGTGCCAGCAGCGATATTACAGGGGGCTATGAGCAGTTCTTC. This translates into CASSDITGGYEQFF.

The V gene is TRBV7-2, the J gene TRBJ1-1; D remains ambiguous. The ends were cut back, 4 bases at V and 0 bases at J, with 6 bases in the middle. CDR3 length: 13 amino acids. From germline, CDR1 is SGHTA and CDR2 FQGNSA. Here the CDR3 DNA reads TGTGCCAGCAGCTCCCTAATGAACACTGAAGCTTTCTTT. Its translation is CASSSLMNTEAFF.